This T cell receptor beta chain was captured by sequencing in a study of tumour-infiltrating T cells in Burkitt lymphoma. Study background: Overall and progression-free survival were predicted by productive clonality.

This clone was seen only a few times. Profiled with immunoSEQ multiplex PCR; TCRdb holds only in-frame clones, not every one. The repertoire includes approximately 4,500 clones, about 88% of them detected once, and about 13% sits in the top ten. V was pared by 6 bases and J by 0 bases, with 16 bases between. Germline values: CDR1 SGHDT, CDR2 YYEEEE. The CDR3 spans 16 residues. This clonotype was obtained from a human donor with diffuse large B-cell lymphoma. Some clones in this sample may be carry-over from other donors' samples. The rearrangement uses TRBV5-6 and TRBJ2-4; D possibly corresponds to TRBD2 (7 bases). The specimen sequenced was tumor tissue. CDR3 region: CASNIGGRSAKNIQYF. CDR3 coding DNA: TGTGCCAGCAACATCGGGGGGCGTTCAGCCAAAAACATTCAGTACTTC. The full variable domain, in which reference TRBV5-6 and TRBJ2-4 provide the parts outside the CDR3, is DAGVTQSPTHLIKTRGQQVTLRCSPKSGHDTVSWYQQALGQGPQFIFQYYEEEERQRGNFPDRFSGHQFPNYSSELNVNALLLGDSALYLCASNIGGRSAKNIQYFGAGTRLSVL.